Here is one T cell receptor beta chain with its context. The sample comes from a study of T cells in Graves' hyperthyroidism and ophthalmopathy. Using RNA transcripts as the source, TCR beta CDR3 regions were amplified. The HTBI set primed first-round TCR CDR3 RT-PCR. TCRdb fed the multiplex PCR reads into MiXCR, producing one record per CDR3 protein. Among roughly 360,000 distinct CDR3 sequences, approximately 15% were seen once, and the ten largest hold less than 25%. The TCR comes from a man under 40 with Graves' hyperthyroidism that later progressed to Graves' ophthalmopathy. Sequencing used blood.

CDR3 protein: CASSFSGLDSPLHF. The CDR3 bases are TGCGCCAGCAGCTTTTCAGGGTTAGATTCACCCCTCCACTTT. The chain links TRBV5-1 to TRBJ1-6; weak D call: TRBD1 (5 bases). V was cut by 2 bases and J by 8 bases, with 11 bases left in between. Germline lookup yields CDR1 SGHRS and CDR2 YFSETQ. This CDR3 comprises 14 residues.